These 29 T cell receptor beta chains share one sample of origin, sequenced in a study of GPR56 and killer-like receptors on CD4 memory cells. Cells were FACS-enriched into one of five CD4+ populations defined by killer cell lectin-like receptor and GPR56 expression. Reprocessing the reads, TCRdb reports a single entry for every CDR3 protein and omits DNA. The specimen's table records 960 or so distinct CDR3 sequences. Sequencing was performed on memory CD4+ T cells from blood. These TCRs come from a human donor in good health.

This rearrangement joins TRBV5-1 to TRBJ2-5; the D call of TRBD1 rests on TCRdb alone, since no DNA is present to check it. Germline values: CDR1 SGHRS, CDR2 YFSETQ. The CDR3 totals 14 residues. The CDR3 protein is CASSLTGQKETQYF.

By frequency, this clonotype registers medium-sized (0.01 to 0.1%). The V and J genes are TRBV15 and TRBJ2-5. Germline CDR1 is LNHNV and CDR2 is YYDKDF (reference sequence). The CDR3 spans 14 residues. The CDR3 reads CATSRGGVQETQYF.

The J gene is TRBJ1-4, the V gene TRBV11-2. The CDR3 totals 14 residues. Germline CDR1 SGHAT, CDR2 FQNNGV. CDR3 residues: CASSSLIGREKLFF.

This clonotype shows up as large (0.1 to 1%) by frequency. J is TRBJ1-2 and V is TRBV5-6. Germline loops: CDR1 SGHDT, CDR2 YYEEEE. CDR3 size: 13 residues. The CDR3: CASSFGVVEGYTF.

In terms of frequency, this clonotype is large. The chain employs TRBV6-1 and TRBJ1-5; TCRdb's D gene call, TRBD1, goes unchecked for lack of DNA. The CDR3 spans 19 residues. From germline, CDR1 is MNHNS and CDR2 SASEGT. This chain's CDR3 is CASSEYSGWGTLADQPQHF.

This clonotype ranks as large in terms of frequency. CDR3: CASSPASGRINEQFF. The V and J genes are TRBV6-6 and TRBJ2-1; as DNA is missing, the TRBD2 call by TCRdb cannot be tested. Germline CDR1 MNHNY, CDR2 SVGAGI (reference sequence). CDR3 length equals 15 residues.

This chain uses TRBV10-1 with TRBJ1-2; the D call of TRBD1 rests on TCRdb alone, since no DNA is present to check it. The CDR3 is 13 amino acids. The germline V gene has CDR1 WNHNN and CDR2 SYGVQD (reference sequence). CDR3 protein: CASSPGRNYGYTF.

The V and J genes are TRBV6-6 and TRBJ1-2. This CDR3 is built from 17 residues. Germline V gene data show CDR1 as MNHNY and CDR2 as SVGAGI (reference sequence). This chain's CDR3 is CASRKGPEVQVLSGYTF.

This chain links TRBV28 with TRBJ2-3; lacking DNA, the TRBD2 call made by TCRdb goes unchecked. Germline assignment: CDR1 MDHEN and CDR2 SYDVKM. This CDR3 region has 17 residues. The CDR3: CASSPPGLAGGVDTQYF.

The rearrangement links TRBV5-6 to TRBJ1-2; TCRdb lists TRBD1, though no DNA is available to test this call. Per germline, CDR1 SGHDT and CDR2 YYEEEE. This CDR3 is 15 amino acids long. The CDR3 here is CASSSTGTGASGYTF.

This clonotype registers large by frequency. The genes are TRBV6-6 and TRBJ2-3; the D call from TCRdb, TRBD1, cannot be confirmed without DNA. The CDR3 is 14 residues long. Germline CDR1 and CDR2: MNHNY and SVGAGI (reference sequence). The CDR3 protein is CASRKGPEADTQYF.

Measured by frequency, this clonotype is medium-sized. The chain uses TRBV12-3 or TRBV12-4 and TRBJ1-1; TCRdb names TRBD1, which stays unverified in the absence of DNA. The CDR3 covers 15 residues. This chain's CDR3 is CASSLRQGMNTEAFF.

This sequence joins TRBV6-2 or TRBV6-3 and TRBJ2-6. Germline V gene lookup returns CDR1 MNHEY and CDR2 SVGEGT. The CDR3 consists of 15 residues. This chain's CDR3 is CASSYHLTGANVLTF.

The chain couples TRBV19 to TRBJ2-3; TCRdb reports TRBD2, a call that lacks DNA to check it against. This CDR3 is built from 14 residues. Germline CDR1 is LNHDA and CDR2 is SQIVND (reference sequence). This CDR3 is CASRGLAGADTQYF.

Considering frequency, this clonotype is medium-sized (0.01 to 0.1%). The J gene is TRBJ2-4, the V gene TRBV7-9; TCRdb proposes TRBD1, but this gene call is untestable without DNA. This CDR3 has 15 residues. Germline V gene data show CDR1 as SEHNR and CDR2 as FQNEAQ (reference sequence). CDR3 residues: CASSLWTGTKNIQYF.

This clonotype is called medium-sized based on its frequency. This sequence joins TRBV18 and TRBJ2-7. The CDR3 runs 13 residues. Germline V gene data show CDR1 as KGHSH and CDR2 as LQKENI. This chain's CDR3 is CASSPSSGYEQYF.

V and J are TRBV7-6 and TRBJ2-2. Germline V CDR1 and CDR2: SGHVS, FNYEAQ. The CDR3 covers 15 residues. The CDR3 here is CASSLAQMTAGELFF.

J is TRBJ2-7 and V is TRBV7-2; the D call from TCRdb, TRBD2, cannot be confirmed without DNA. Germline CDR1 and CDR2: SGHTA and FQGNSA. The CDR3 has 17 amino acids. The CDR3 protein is CASSLVLAGFGSYEQYF.

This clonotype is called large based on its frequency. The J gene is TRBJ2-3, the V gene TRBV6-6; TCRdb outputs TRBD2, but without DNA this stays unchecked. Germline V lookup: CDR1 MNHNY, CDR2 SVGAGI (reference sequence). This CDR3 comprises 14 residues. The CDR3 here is CASSLLAGTDTQYF.

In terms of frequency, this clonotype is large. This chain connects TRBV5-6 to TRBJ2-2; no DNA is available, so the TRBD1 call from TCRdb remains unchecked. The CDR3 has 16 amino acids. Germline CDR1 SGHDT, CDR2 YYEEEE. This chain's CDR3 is CASSFGLPANTGELFF.

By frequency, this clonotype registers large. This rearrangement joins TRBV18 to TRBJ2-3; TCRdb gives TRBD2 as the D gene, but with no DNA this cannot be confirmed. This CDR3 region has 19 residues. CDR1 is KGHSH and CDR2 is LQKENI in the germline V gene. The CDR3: CASSPLYEGNSRETDTQYF.

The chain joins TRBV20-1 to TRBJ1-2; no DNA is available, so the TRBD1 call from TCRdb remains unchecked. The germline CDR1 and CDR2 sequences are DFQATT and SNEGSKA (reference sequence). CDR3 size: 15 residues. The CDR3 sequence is CSASAWGSANYGYTF.

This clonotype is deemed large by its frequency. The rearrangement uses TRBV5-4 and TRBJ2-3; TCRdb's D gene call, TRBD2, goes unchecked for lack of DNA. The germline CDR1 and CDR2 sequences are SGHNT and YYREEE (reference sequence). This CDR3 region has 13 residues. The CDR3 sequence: CASRLAGTDTQYF.

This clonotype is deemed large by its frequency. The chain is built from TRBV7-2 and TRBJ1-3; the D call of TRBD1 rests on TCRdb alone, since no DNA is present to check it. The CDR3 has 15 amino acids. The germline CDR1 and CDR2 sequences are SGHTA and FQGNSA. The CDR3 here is CASSRTGGGGNTIYF.

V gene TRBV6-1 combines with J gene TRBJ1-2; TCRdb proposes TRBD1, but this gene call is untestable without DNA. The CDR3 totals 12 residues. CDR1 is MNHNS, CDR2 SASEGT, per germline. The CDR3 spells CASSGRTDGYTF.

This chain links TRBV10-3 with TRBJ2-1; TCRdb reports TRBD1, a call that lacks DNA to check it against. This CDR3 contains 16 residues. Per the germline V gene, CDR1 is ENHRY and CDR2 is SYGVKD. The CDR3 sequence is CAISVVAGQGEDEQFF.

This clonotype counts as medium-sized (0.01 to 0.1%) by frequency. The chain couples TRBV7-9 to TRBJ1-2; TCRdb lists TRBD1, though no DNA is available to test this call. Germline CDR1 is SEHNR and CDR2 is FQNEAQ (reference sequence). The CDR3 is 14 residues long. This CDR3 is CASSLDHTGTGYTF.

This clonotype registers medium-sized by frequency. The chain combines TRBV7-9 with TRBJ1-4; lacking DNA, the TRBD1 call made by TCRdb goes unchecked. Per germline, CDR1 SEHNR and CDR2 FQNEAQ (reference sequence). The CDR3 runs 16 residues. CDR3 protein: CASSLAQGATNEKLFF.

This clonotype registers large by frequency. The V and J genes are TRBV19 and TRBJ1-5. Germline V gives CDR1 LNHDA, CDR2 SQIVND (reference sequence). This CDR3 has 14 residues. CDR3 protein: CASSIGVSSPPQHF.